In this sample, the clone carrying this TCR beta chain turned up a few times. The data belong to a study of blood T cell repertoires in COVID-19. Sequenced by immunoSEQ multiplex PCR; TCRdb stores in-frame clones only, minus some. This table has roughly 100,000 clones, 85% to 90% appearing once. Trimming took 6 bases from V and 11 from J; bases not matched to a gene: 5. CDR3 length: 11 amino acids. Germline V CDR1 and CDR2: SNHLY, FYNNEI. The sequenced material came from peripheral blood. This TCR came from an elderly woman with acute or convalescent COVID-19. The genes are TRBV2 and TRBJ1-1, with 8 bases identical to TRBD1. The CDR3 here is CASSNRGVAFF. In nucleotides, the CDR3 is TGTGCCAGCAGCAACAGGGGGGTGGCTTTCTTT.